This T cell receptor (beta chain) was sequenced during a study of post-analysis software for immune sequencing data. Points from the study as a whole: Five TRBV segments were significantly more frequent in patients than in controls. TRBV5-6, TRBV5-1 and TRBV20-1 were among these segments.

For this clonotype: Antigen unknown.

The length of the CDR3 is 16 residues. The trim removed 4 bases at V and 8 bases at J, leaving 10 bases unmatched. TCR beta libraries were prepared from cDNA with unique molecular identifiers. TCRdb fed the PCR reads into MiXCR, producing one record per CDR3 protein. In the table there are more than 350,000 distinct CDR3 sequences, roughly 40% of which are singletons. This clonotype originated in a girl aged 2 to 10 with multiple sclerosis. The chain recombines TRBV12-3 or TRBV12-4 with TRBJ2-1; TRBD2 aligns across 11 bases. Sequencing was performed on blood. This CDR3 reads CASSSTSGSVWDEQFF. CDR3 DNA: TGTGCCAGCAGTTCCACTAGCGGGAGCGTCTGGGATGAGCAGTTCTTC.